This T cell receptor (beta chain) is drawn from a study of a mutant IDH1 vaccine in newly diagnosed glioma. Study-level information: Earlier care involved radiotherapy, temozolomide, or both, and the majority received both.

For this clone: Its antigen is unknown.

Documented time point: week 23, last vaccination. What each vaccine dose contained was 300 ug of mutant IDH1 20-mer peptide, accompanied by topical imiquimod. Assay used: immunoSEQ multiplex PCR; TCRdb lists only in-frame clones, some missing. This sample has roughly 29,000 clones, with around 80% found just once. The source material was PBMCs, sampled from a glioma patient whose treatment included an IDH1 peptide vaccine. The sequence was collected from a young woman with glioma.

CDR3 sequence: CASSYSGTVANGYTF. In DNA form, the CDR3 reads TGTGCCAGCAGTTACTCGGGGACCGTCGCTAATGGCTACACCTTC. V and J are TRBV6-6 and TRBJ1-2; weak D call: TRBD1 (5 bases). Trimming took 0 bases from V and 6 from J, leaving 14 bases between them. There are 15 residues in the CDR3. CDR1 MNHNY and CDR2 SVGAGI come from the germline V gene (reference sequence).